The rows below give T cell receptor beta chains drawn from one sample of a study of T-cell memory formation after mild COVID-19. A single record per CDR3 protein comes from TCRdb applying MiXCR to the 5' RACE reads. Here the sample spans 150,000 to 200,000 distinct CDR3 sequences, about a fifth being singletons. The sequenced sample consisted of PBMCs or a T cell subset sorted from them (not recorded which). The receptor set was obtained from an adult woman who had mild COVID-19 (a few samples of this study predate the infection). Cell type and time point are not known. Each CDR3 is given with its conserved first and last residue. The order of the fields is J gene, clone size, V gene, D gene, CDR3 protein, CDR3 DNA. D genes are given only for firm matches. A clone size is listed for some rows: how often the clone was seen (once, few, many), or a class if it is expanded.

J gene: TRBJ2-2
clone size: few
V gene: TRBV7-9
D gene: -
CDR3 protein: CASSFKPPGQGTGELFF
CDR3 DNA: TGTGCCAGCAGCTTCAAGCCGCCAGGGCAGGGCACCGGGGAGCTGTTTTTT

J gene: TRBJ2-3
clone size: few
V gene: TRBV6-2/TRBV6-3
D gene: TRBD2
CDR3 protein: CASSFSGSPDTQYF
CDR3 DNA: TGTGCCAGCAGCTTTAGCGGGAGTCCAGATACGCAGTATTTT

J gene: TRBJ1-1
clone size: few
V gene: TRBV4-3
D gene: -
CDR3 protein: CASSLGGGGLGTEAFF
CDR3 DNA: TGCGCCAGCAGCCTCGGTGGAGGCGGGCTCGGCACTGAAGCTTTCTTT

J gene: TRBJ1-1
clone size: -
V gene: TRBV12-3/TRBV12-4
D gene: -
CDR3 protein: CASSFTDRFAEAFF
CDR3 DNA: TGTGCCAGCAGTTTCACAGACCGTTTTGCTGAAGCTTTCTTT

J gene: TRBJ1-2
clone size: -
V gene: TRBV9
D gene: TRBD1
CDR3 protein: CASSMDRGKDGYTF
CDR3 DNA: TGTGCCAGCAGCATGGACAGGGGAAAGGATGGCTACACCTTC

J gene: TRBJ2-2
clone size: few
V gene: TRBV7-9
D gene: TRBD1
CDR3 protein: CASSRTGDTGELFF
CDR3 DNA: TGTGCCAGCAGCCGAACAGGGGACACCGGGGAGCTGTTTTTT

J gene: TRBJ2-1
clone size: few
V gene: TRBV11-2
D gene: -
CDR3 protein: CASSARLGNEQFF
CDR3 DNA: TGTGCCAGCAGCGCGAGACTAGGCAATGAGCAGTTCTTC

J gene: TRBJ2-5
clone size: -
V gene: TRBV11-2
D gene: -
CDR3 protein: CASSNRVRETQYF
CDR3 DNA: TGTGCCAGCAGCAACAGGGTTCGAGAGACCCAGTACTTC

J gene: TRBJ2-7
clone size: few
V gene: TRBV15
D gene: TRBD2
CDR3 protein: CATSLYYLTSAAGDEQYF
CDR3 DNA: TGTGCCACCAGCCTCTACTATCTGACTAGCGCTGCGGGAGACGAGCAGTACTTC

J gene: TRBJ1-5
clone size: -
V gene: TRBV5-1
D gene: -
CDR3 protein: CASSLGRIYYSNQPQHF
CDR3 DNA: TGCGCCAGCAGCTTGGGACGGATATACTATAGCAATCAGCCCCAGCATTTT

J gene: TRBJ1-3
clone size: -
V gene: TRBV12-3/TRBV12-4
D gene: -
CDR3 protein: CASSLQLPSSGNTIYF
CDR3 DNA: TGTGCCAGCAGTTTGCAACTCCCGTCCTCTGGAAACACCATATATTTT

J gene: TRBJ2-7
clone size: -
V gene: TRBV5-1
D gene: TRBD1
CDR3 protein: CASSLGGQGLPYEQYF
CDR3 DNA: TGCGCCAGCAGCTTGGGTGGACAGGGCCTACCCTACGAGCAGTACTTC

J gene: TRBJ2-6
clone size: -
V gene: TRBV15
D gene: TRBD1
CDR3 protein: CATSGGQLSGANVLTF
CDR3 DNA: TGTGCCACCAGCGGGGGACAGCTCTCTGGGGCCAACGTCCTGACTTTC

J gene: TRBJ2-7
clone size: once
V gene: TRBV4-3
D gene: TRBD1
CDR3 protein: CASSQDRQGAGEQYF
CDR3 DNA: TGCGCCAGCAGCCAAGATCGACAGGGGGCGGGGGAGCAGTACTTC

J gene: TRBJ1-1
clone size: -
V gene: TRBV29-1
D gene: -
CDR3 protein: CSVYEGRSEAFF
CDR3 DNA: TGCAGCGTTTACGAGGGGAGGTCTGAAGCTTTCTTT

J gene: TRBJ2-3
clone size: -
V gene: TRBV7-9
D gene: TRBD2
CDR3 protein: CASSLAGSGTDTQYF
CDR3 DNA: TGTGCCAGCAGCTTAGCGGGTAGCGGGACAGATACGCAGTATTTT

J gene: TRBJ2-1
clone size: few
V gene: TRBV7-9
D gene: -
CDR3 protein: CASSLEIHEQFF
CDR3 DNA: TGTGCCAGCAGCTTAGAAATCCATGAGCAGTTCTTC

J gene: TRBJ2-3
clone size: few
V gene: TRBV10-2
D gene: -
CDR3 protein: CASSEQKATDTQYF
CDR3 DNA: TGCGCCAGCAGTGAGCAGAAAGCTACAGATACGCAGTATTTT

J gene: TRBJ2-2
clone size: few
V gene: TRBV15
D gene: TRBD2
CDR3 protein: CATLAGGDTGELFF
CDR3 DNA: TGTGCCACCTTAGCGGGGGGGGACACCGGGGAGCTGTTTTTT

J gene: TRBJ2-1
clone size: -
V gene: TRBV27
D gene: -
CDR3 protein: CASGNPYNEQFF
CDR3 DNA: TGTGCCAGCGGCAACCCCTACAATGAGCAGTTCTTC

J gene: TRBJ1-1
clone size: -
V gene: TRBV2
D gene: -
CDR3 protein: CASSEAQEAFF
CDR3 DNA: TGTGCCAGCAGCGAGGCACAAGAAGCTTTCTTT

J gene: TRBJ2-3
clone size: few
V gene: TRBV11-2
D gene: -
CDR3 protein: CASSSSTQYF
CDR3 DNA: TGTGCCAGCAGCTCCTCGACGCAGTATTTT

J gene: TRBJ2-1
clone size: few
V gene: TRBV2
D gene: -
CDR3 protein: CASSDPGTDNEQFF
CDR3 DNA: TGTGCCAGCAGTGACCCCGGGACTGACAATGAGCAGTTCTTC

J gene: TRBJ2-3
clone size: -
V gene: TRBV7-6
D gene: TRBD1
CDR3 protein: CASSYDRVDTQYF
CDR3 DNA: TGTGCCAGCAGTTATGACAGGGTGGATACGCAGTATTTT

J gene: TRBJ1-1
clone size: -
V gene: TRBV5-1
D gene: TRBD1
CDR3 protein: CASSLQTGRTEAFF
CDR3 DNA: TGCGCCAGCAGCTTGCAGACAGGGAGGACTGAAGCTTTCTTT

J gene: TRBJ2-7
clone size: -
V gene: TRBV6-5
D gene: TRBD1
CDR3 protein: CASSPSGQDEQYF
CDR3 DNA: TGTGCCAGCAGTCCCTCCGGACAGGACGAGCAGTACTTC

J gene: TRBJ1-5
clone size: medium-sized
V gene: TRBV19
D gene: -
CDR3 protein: CASSIGKGMRPYSNQPQHF
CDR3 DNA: TGTGCCAGTAGTATAGGTAAGGGAATGCGCCCTTATAGCAATCAGCCCCAGCATTTT

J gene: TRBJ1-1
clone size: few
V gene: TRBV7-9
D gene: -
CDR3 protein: CASSPTRIPEAFF
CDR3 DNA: TGTGCCAGCAGCCCTACAAGGATACCTGAAGCTTTCTTT

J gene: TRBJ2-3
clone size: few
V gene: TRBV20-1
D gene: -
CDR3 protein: CSARDRRRGGTDTQYF
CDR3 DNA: TGCAGTGCTAGAGATCGGCGGAGGGGAGGCACAGATACGCAGTATTTT

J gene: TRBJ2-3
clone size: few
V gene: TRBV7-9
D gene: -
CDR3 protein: CASTGLLGTDTQYF
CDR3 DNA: TGTGCCAGCACCGGACTACTCGGGACAGATACGCAGTATTTT

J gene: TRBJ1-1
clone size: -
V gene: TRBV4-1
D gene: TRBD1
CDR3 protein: CASSQPGQGLDAFF
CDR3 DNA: TGCGCCAGCAGCCAGCCGGGACAGGGTCTCGATGCTTTCTTT

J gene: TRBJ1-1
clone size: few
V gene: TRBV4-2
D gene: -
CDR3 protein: CASSQEVTGRIFTEAFF
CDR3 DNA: TGTGCCAGCAGCCAAGAAGTTACAGGGAGGATTTTCACTGAAGCTTTCTTT

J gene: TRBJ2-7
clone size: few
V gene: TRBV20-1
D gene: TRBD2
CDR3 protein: CSARDLSGRTYEQYF
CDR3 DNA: TGCAGTGCTAGAGATCTCAGCGGGAGGACCTACGAGCAGTACTTC

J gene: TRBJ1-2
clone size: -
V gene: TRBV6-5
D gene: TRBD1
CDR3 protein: CASSSPGQVYGYTF
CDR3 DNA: TGTGCCAGCAGTAGCCCGGGACAGGTCTATGGCTACACCTTC

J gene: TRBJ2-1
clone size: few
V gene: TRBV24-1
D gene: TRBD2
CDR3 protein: CATSEREGNNEQFF
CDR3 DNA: TGTGCCACCAGTGAGCGGGAGGGCAACAATGAGCAGTTCTTC

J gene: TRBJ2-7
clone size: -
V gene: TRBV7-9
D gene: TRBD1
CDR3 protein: CASSSETGWYEQYF
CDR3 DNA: TGTGCCAGCAGCTCTGAGACAGGGTGGTACGAGCAGTACTTC

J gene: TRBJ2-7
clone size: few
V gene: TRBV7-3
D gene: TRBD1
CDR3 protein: CASSPSPGQGAYEQYF
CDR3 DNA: TGTGCCAGCAGCCCCAGTCCGGGACAGGGGGCCTACGAGCAGTACTTC

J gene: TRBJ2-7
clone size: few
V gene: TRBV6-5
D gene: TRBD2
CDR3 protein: CASSPSGSSYEQYF
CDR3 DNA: TGTGCCAGCAGTCCTAGCGGGAGCTCCTACGAGCAGTACTTC

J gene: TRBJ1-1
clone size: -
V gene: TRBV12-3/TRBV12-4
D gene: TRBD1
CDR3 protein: CASSLWDRGPITDTEAFF
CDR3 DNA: TGTGCCAGCAGTTTGTGGGACAGGGGTCCAATTACGGACACTGAAGCTTTCTTT

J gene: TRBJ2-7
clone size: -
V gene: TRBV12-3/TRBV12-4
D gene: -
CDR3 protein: CASSPFGDGFSYEQYF
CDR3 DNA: TGTGCCAGCAGTCCCTTCGGGGACGGTTTCTCCTACGAGCAGTACTTC

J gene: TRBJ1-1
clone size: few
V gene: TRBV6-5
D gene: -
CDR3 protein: CASSYWETGANTEAFF
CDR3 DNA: TGTGCCAGCAGTTATTGGGAAACGGGGGCGAACACTGAAGCTTTCTTT

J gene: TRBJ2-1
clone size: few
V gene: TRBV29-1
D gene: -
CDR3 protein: CSVVYNEQFF
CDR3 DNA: TGCAGCGTTGTTTACAATGAGCAGTTCTTC

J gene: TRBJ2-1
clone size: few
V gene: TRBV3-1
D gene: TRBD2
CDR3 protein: CASSPTGGRYSYNEQFF
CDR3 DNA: TGTGCCAGCAGCCCGACGGGCGGGAGGTACTCCTACAATGAGCAGTTCTTC

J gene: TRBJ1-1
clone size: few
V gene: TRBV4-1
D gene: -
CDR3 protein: CASSLLGHLDPEAFF
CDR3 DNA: TGCGCCAGCAGCCTCCTGGGCCACTTAGACCCTGAAGCTTTCTTT

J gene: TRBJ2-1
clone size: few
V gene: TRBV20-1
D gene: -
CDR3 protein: CSASSGRSSYNEQFF
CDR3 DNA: TGCAGTGCTAGTAGTGGGAGGAGCTCCTACAATGAGCAGTTCTTC

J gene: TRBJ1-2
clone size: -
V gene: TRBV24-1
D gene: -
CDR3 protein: CATSDGPFYGYTF
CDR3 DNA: TGTGCCACCAGTGATGGACCGTTCTATGGCTACACCTTC

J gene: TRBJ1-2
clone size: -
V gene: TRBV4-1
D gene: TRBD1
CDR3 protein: CASSQDRGYAYGYTF
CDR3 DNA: TGCGCCAGCAGCCAGGACAGGGGATATGCCTATGGCTACACCTTC